The rows below give T cell receptor beta chains drawn from one sample of a study of T cell changes during pregnancy in multiple sclerosis. The protocol was immunoSEQ multiplex PCR, while the TCRdb copy is restricted to in-frame clones and leaves out a portion. Among approximately 60,000 clones, 85% to 95% were seen once, and the ten largest hold 2.5% to 4%. The sample here was CD8+ T cells from peripheral blood mononuclear cells, taken in the second trimester of pregnancy. The receptors shown here come from a female donor with multiple sclerosis, enrolled in a pregnancy study. The CDR3 runs from the conserved cysteine through the conserved F or W. Fields, in order: J gene, clone size, V gene, D gene, CDR3 DNA, CDR3 protein. D genes are given only for firm matches. Size tells how often a clone was seen (once, few, many) or the class of an expanded clone, and some rows leave it out.

>TRBJ2-6|-|TRBV25-1|-
TGTGCCAGCGTCGCTCGGGGGTCTGGGGCCAACGTCCTGACTTTC
CASVARGSGANVLTF
>TRBJ2-5|-|TRBV11-2|-
TGTGCCAGCAGCTTAGTCGGGGGGCGAGAGACCCAGTACTTC
CASSLVGGRETQYF
>TRBJ1-2|-|TRBV7-9|-
TGTGCCAGCAGCTTTCAAGGCCTCTCCGAGGACTATGGCTACACCTTC
CASSFQGLSEDYGYTF
>TRBJ2-7|-|TRBV5-1|TRBD2
TGCGCCAGCAGCTTGGCCGGGGGGACCTACGAGCAGTACTTC
CASSLAGGTYEQYF
>TRBJ2-3|-|TRBV4-1|TRBD2
TGCGCCAGCAGCCAATCACCGGGACTAGCGTCAGATACGCAGTATTTT
CASSQSPGLASDTQYF
>TRBJ2-7|-|TRBV4-1|TRBD1
TGCGCCAGCAGACCCGACAGGGGGGGCTACGAGCAGTACTTC
CASRPDRGGYEQYF
>TRBJ2-7|-|TRBV19|TRBD1
TGTGCCAGTAGTATAGGGACGACAGGGACCTACGAGCAGTACTTC
CASSIGTTGTYEQYF
>TRBJ1-2|-|TRBV27|TRBD1
TGTGCCAGCAGTTTAGGCTCAGGGGGAGGCTATGGCTACACCTTC
CASSLGSGGGYGYTF
>TRBJ2-7|-|TRBV5-5|-
TGTGCCAGCAGCCTCTACGAGCAGTACTTC
CASSLYEQYF
>TRBJ1-5|-|TRBV5-6|-
TGTGCCAGCAGCTTAGGGGCTAGCAATCAGCCCCAGCATTTT
CASSLGASNQPQHF
>TRBJ2-7|-|TRBV5-4|TRBD2
TGTGCCAGCAGCCCGAGGGTGACTAGCTTTACCGAGCAGTACTTC
CASSPRVTSFTEQYF
>TRBJ2-2|-|TRBV7-2|-
TGTGCCAGCAGCTTAAAACGGGTGAACACCGGGGAGCTGTTTTTT
CASSLKRVNTGELFF
>TRBJ2-1|-|TRBV7-7|TRBD2
TGTGCCAGCAGCTTCGCTAGCGGAACGGAAAATGAGCAGTTCTTC
CASSFASGTENEQFF
>TRBJ2-1|-|TRBV27|-
TGTGCCAGCAGTTCGGGGATCTACAATGAGCAGTTCTTC
CASSSGIYNEQFF
>TRBJ2-7|once|TRBV28|-
TGTGCCAGCACTCTTTCCGGCCAACAGGCCCCATCCTACGAGCAGTACTTC
CASTLSGQQAPSYEQYF
>TRBJ2-7|-|TRBV9|TRBD1
TGTGCCAGCAGCGTAGGGGCAGGGGGCGCATACGAGCAGTACTTC
CASSVGAGGAYEQYF
>TRBJ2-1|-|TRBV5-6|-
TGTGCCAGCAGCCCCCAGCAGGGGCGCCCCTACAATGAGCAGTTCTTC
CASSPQQGRPYNEQFF
>TRBJ1-2|-|TRBV4-1|TRBD1
TGCGCCAGCAGCCAGGAGACAGGGTTCTATGGCTACACCTTC
CASSQETGFYGYTF
>TRBJ2-5|-|TRBV7-9|TRBD1
TGTGCCAGCAGCTTTTCTAGGACAGGGTACCAAGAGACCCAGTACTTC
CASSFSRTGYQETQYF
>TRBJ2-2|-|TRBV7-9|TRBD2
TGTGCCAGCACCCTTAGCGGGAAGGGCGGGGAGCTGTTTTTT
CASTLSGKGGELFF
>TRBJ2-1|-|TRBV4-1|-
TGCGCCAGCAGCCAATTACACCTGCGGGGTCATGAGCAGTTCTTC
CASSQLHLRGHEQFF
>TRBJ2-1|-|TRBV9|-
TGTGCCAGCAGCCCCCTCGGGGGAGGCTCCTACAATGAGCAGTTCTTC
CASSPLGGGSYNEQFF
>TRBJ2-1|-|TRBV4-3|-
TGCGCCAGCAGCCAAGATATTCGGGGTCTCCGCCCGGGGAATGAGCAGTTCTTC
CASSQDIRGLRPGNEQFF
>TRBJ2-5|-|TRBV4-1|-
TGCGCCAGCAGCCCTGCCGGGACTTTACAAGAGACCCAGTACTTC
CASSPAGTLQETQYF
>TRBJ1-5|-|TRBV7-2|TRBD1
TGTGCCAGCAGCGGCAGACAGGGAGGAGGGCGTTATAGCAATCAGCCCCAGCATTTT
CASSGRQGGGRYSNQPQHF
>TRBJ2-3|-|TRBV5-4|TRBD1
TGTGCCAGCAGCTCAGGGACAGGGAGGGCAGATACGCAGTATTTT
CASSSGTGRADTQYF
>TRBJ2-7|once|TRBV19|-
TGTGCCAGTAGTGTCGGACTTGAGCAGTACTTC
CASSVGLEQYF
>TRBJ1-5|once|TRBV2|-
TGTGCCAGCAGTGAAGGGGGGGTAAGTCAGCCCCAGCATTTT
CASSEGGVSQPQHF
>TRBJ2-1|-|TRBV5-6|-
TGTGCCAGCAGCTTGGGAGGCCTCAATGAGCAGTTCTTC
CASSLGGLNEQFF
>TRBJ1-5|-|TRBV2|TRBD1
TGTGCCAGCAGGGGACAGGGGAAGGGGAATCAGCCCCAGCATTTT
CASRGQGKGNQPQHF
>TRBJ1-5|-|TRBV6-5|-
TGTGCCAGCAGTCCGTCAGAGGATCAGCCCCAGCATTTT
CASSPSEDQPQHF
>TRBJ2-7|-|TRBV19|-
TGTGCCAGTACCGACACGTTAACGCCCTACGAGCAGTACTTC
CASTDTLTPYEQYF
>TRBJ1-1|-|TRBV19|TRBD1
TGTGCCAGTAGTCGACAGGGGATGAACACTGAAGCTTTCTTT
CASSRQGMNTEAFF
>TRBJ1-1|-|TRBV19|TRBD1
TGTGCCAGCAAAAGGACAGGGGGTAATACTGAAGCTTTCTTT
CASKRTGGNTEAFF
>TRBJ2-3|-|TRBV27|-
TGTGCCAGCAGTTTAGGCGGACATCCATGGAATACGCAGTATTTT
CASSLGGHPWNTQYF
>TRBJ2-3|-|TRBV12-2|-
TGTGCAAGTCGCTTACCTGGGACTAGCGGGAGGGCCGCGACAGATACGCAGTATTTT
CASRLPGTSGRAATDTQYF
>TRBJ2-7|-|TRBV9|-
TGTGCCAGCAGCGTAGGCGTAGCTCCCTACGAGCAGTACTTC
CASSVGVAPYEQYF
>TRBJ2-7|-|TRBV19|-
TGTGCCAGTAGTGGTAGCTACGAGCAGTACTTC
CASSGSYEQYF
>TRBJ2-7|few|TRBV6-1|TRBD2
TGTGCCAGCAGTGAAGCTAGCGGGAGCTCCTACGAGCAGTACTTC
CASSEASGSSYEQYF
>TRBJ2-1|-|TRBV7-8|-
TGTGCCAGCAGCCCCCCGGGTGGTGGACTCCCCATTACGCGGGGGCAGTTCTTC
CASSPPGGGLPITRGQFF
>TRBJ2-7|-|TRBV7-9|TRBD1
TGTGCCAGCAGCCGCCGGGACAGCGGCCCCTACGAGCAGTACTTC
CASSRRDSGPYEQYF
>TRBJ1-2|few|TRBV27|-
TGTGCCAGCAGTTTATCTGCCCGGGGAGGTCGTGGCTACACCTTC
CASSLSARGGRGYTF
>TRBJ2-7|-|TRBV9|-
TGTGCCAGCAGCGTAGATGGGAGTACCTACGAGCAGTACTTC
CASSVDGSTYEQYF
>TRBJ2-7|-|TRBV5-6|-
TGTGCCAGCAGTTACGCAGGGGAATACGAGCAGTACTTC
CASSYAGEYEQYF
>TRBJ1-3|-|TRBV7-9|-
TGTGCCAGCAGCGAAGGACTCGTGGGAAACACCATATATTTT
CASSEGLVGNTIYF
>TRBJ2-7|-|TRBV2|TRBD1
TGTGCCAGCAGTGAGGGACAGGGAGAGGTGGGATATGGCTACGAGCAGTACTTC
CASSEGQGEVGYGYEQYF
>TRBJ1-1|-|TRBV4-3|-
TGCGCCAGCAGCCCGTCGACAGGGAACACTGAAGCTTTCTTT
CASSPSTGNTEAFF
>TRBJ2-2|-|TRBV7-9|TRBD2
TGTGCCAGCAGCTTAGAGCGGGAAAACACCGGGGAGCTGTTTTTT
CASSLERENTGELFF
>TRBJ2-1|-|TRBV5-1|TRBD2
TGCGCCAGCAGCTTGCCAGGACTAGCGGGAGTAGGTGAGCAGTTCTTC
CASSLPGLAGVGEQFF
>TRBJ2-3|-|TRBV7-6|-
TGTGCCAGCGGACAGGGGAAGCGGGAGTCCCCGCCAGATACGCAGTATTTT
CASGQGKRESPPDTQYF
>TRBJ1-2|-|TRBV30|TRBD1
TGTGCCTGGCTCCACTCGCCGGGACAGGGACCAGTTGGTGATGGCTACACCTTC
CAWLHSPGQGPVGDGYTF
>TRBJ1-2|-|TRBV19|TRBD1
TGTGCCAGTAGTATAGCCGGGACAGGGGTGGACTATGGCTACACCTTC
CASSIAGTGVDYGYTF
>TRBJ2-2|-|TRBV6-5|-
TGTGCCAGCAGTTACGGGACAATTGATACCGGGGAGCTGTTTTTT
CASSYGTIDTGELFF
>TRBJ1-2|-|TRBV29-1|-
TGCAGCGTTGAGCGGGGGGCAAGTGGCTACACCTTC
CSVERGASGYTF
>TRBJ1-5|-|TRBV4-1|-
TGCGCCAGCAGCCAAGATTTTGGGGGGGCCACTAATCAGCCCCAGCATTTT
CASSQDFGGATNQPQHF
>TRBJ2-7|-|TRBV4-1|TRBD1
TGCGCCAGCAGCCAAGTTGACAGGGAACCCTACGAGCAGTACTTC
CASSQVDREPYEQYF
>TRBJ1-1|-|TRBV5-4|TRBD1
TGTGCCAGCAGCCAAGAAGGACAGGGAGGAATTTTGGGAGCTTTCTTT
CASSQEGQGGILGAFF
>TRBJ2-1|once|TRBV29-1|-
TGCAGCGCAGACGGACTATACAATGAGCAGTTCTTC
CSADGLYNEQFF
>TRBJ2-5|-|TRBV28|TRBD2
TGTGCCAGCACCCCGGGAGGGACCCAGTACTTC
CASTPGGTQYF
>TRBJ2-1|-|TRBV4-3|-
TGCGCCAGCAGCCAGGCGACTGGGACTTTCTACAATGAGCAGTTCTTC
CASSQATGTFYNEQFF